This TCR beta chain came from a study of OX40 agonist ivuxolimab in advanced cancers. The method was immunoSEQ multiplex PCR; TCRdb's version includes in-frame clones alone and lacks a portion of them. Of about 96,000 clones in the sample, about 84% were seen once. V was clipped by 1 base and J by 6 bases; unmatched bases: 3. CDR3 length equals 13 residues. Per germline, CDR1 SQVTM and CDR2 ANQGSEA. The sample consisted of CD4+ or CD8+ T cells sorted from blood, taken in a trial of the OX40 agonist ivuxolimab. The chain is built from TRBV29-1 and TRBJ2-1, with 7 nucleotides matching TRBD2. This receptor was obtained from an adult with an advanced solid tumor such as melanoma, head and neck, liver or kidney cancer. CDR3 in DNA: TGCAGCGTTGAAGGGACTAGTATCAATGAGCAGTTCTTC. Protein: CSVEGTSINEQFF.